These 3 T cell receptor beta chains came from one sample sequenced in a study of blood T cell repertoires in COVID-19. Generated by immunoSEQ multiplex PCR, the TCRdb table keeps only in-frame clones and is missing some. The sample has 200,000 to 300,000 clones, 80% to 90% seen once; the top ten hold 2.5% to 3%. What was sequenced was PBMCs or T cells enriched from blood (not recorded which). The receptors derive from a woman aged 25 to 39 with acute COVID-19.

The chain has TRBV11-2 and TRBJ1-2, with unresolved D. Germline V gives CDR1 SGHAT, CDR2 FQNNGV. CDR3 length: 14 residues. V was clipped by 4 bases and J by 4 bases, with 13 bases between them. In nucleotides, the CDR3 is TGTGCCAGCAGCTCCTCCCTCAACACCTATGGCTACACCTTC. Translation gives CASSSSLNTYGYTF.

The chain is built from TRBV4-1 and TRBJ1-5; the match to TRBD1 covers 7 bases. Per the germline V gene, CDR1 is MGHRA and CDR2 is YSYEKL. The junction had 3 bases not matched to a gene; V was cut back by 5 bases and J by 5 bases. The CDR3 is 13 amino acids. As DNA, the CDR3 is TGCGCCAGCAGCGGAGGGGGCTATCAGCCCCAGCATTTT. The encoded protein is CASSGGGYQPQHF.

V usage is TRBV10-2 and J usage is TRBJ1-5; D unclear. Germline CDR1 is WSHSY and CDR2 is SAAADI. Trimming took off 0 bases at V and 6 bases at J, with 12 bases between the two ends. The CDR3 sequence is 15 residues long. The CDR3 sequence is CASSESRAVSQPQHF. CDR3 DNA sequence: TGCGCCAGCAGTGAGTCGCGGGCCGTCAGTCAGCCCCAGCATTTT.